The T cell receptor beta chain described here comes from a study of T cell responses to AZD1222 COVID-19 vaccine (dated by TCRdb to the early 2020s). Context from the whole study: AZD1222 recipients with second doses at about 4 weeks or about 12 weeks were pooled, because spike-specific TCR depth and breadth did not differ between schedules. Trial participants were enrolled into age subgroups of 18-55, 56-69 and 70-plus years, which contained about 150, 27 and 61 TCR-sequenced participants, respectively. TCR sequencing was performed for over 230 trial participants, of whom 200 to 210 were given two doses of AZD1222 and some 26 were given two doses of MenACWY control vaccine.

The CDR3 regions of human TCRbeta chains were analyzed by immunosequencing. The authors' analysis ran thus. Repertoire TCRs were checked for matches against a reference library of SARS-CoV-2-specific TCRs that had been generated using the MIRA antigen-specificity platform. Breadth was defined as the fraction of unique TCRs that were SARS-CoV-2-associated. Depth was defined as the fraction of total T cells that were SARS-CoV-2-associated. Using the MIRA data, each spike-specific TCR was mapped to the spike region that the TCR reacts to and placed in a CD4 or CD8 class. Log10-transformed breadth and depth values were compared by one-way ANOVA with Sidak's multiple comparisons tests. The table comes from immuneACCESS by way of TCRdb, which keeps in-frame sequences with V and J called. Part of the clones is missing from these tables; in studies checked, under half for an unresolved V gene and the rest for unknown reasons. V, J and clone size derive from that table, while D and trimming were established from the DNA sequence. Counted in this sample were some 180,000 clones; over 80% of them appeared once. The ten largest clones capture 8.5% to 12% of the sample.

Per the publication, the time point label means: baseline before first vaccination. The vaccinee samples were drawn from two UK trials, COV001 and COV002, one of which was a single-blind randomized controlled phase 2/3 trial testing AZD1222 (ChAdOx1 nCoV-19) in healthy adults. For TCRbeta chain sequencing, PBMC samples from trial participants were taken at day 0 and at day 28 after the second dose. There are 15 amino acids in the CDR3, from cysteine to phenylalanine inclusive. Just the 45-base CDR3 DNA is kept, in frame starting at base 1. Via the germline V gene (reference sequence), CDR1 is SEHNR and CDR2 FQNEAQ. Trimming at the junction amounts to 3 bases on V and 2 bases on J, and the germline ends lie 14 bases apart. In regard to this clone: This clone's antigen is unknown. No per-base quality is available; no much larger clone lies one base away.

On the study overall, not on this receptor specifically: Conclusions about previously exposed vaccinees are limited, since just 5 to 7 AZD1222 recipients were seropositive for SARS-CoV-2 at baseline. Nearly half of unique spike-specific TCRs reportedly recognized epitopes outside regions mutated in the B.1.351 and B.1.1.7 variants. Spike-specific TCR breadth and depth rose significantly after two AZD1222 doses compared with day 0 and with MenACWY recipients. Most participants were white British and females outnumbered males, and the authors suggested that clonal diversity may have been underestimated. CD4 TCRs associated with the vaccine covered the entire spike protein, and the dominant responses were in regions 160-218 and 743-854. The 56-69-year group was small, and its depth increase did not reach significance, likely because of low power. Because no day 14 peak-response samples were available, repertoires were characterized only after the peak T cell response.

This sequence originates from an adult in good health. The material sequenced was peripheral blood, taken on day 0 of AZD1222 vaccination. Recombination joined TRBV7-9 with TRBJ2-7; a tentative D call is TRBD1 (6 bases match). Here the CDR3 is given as CASSLGMTGTYEQYF. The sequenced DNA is TGTGCCAGCAGCTTGGGGATGACAGGTACCTACGAGCAGTACTTC.